The 4 T cell receptor beta chains below were found in one sample sequenced in a study of blood T cells in healthy people across ages. A second about 6 to 12 cycle PCR used barcoded and J-beta primers. Via MiXCR, TCRdb re-called the 5' RACE reads, giving one row per CDR3 protein. The sample has around 1,700,000 distinct CDR3 sequences; 28% are singletons. Sequencing was done on a sample of blood. The receptors come from a woman aged 30 to 39 in good health.

The CDR3 is CASSSRWGEDNEQFF. The CDR3 DNA follows: TGCGCCAGCAGCTCCCGCTGGGGGGAGGACAATGAGCAGTTCTTC. This chain uses TRBV5-1 with TRBJ2-1, with D possibly being TRBD2 (6 bases). V was clipped by 3 bases and J by 5 bases, with 15 bases between them. There are 15 residues in the CDR3. The germline gives CDR1 SGHRS, CDR2 YFSETQ.

This clonotype was seen at least ten times. This chain links TRBV4-1 with TRBJ2-1, with TRBD2 as a possible D gene (7 bases). The CDR3 extends over 21 amino acids. CDR1 and CDR2 from the germline V gene are MGHRA and YSYEKL. Deletions cut 0 bases from V and 0 bases from J, with 24 bases between. The CDR3 protein is CASSQDRVFAGAPSSYNEQFF. DNA of the CDR3: TGCGCCAGCAGCCAAGATCGGGTTTTTGCGGGGGCCCCCAGCTCCTACAATGAGCAGTTCTTC.

This clonotype showed up just a few times. The genes are TRBV20-1 and TRBJ2-7, with TRBD2 matching over 9 bases. The J call could be wrong; TRBJ2-5 is a better fit for the DNA end. Germline lookup yields CDR1 DFQATT and CDR2 SNEGSKA (reference sequence). The CDR3 is 18 residues long. DNA of the CDR3: TGCAGTGCTAGAGATCCTAGGGGTGCGGGAGGGCCGGGGGAGACCCAGTACTTC. Amino acid sequence: CSARDPRGAGGPGETQYF.

The chain carries TRBV7-2 and TRBJ2-3; no clear D gene. Germline V gene lookup returns CDR1 SGHTA and CDR2 FQGNSA. This CDR3 comprises 14 residues. The V end was cut by 0 bases, the J end by 4 bases, with 8 bases between. The CDR3: CASSLAWASDTQYF. The CDR3 coding sequence is TGTGCCAGCAGCTTAGCGTGGGCATCAGATACGCAGTATTTT.